This T cell receptor (beta chain) emerged from a study of identical twins. Study-wide findings and caveats: Twin-shared out-of-frame alpha sequences showed excess low generation probability. Partly confounded zero-insertion analyses could result from invariant MAIT and iNKT cells.

A universal primer site was created by template switching, with the cDNA bearing unique molecular identifiers. TCRdb redid the calling of the 5' RACE reads with MiXCR, one entry per CDR3 protein. The table has about 520,000 distinct CDR3 sequences, 22% seen once. A few counts support this clonotype. What it recognizes is unknown. Per the germline V gene, CDR1 is MNHNS and CDR2 is SASEGT. V was pared by 0 bases and J by 4 bases, with 9 bases between. This CDR3 contains 14 residues. These records were also assigned to another study, of T cells expressing NK-cell markers. As reported in that work: Topping the CD3+CD56-NKG2C+ fraction as well were these clonotypes, in several donors.

The sequenced sample was CD4+ T cells sorted from blood. The origin of this receptor is a woman under 30 in good health. The chain couples TRBV6-1 to TRBJ1-2; unclear D gene. This CDR3 reads CASSEAKEGYGYTF. CDR3 bases: TGTGCCAGCAGTGAAGCGAAGGAAGGCTATGGCTACACCTTC.